The present TCR beta chain was sequenced within a study of blood T cell repertoires in COVID-19. Study as a whole: Sites in the United States, Italy and Spain provided acute and convalescent COVID-19 samples. PBMCs, B-cell-depleted T cells, or T cells were the source of the cDNA or gDNA that made up the material.

Original data processing: Estimation of nucleated cell counts relied on the amplification of reference gene primers. Here immunoSEQ multiplex PCR was the method, and the copy in TCRdb shows in-frame clones only, minus some. D and trimming come from the DNA, and the V and J calls and clone size come from that table. Among 150,000 to 200,000 clones listed, over 75% were seen once. Looked up from germline, CDR1 is WSHSY and CDR2 is SAAADI. V lost 8 bases and J lost 6, with 10 bases in between. The CDR3 extends over 12 amino acids. The gene calls are TRBV10-2 and TRBJ2-2; D is undetermined. The sequenced sample consisted of peripheral blood. The receptor's source is a human donor in a cohort sampled during active COVID-19. CDR3: CASGTRAGELFF. CDR3 DNA: TGCGCCAGCGGCACCCGGGCCGGGGAGCTGTTTTTT.